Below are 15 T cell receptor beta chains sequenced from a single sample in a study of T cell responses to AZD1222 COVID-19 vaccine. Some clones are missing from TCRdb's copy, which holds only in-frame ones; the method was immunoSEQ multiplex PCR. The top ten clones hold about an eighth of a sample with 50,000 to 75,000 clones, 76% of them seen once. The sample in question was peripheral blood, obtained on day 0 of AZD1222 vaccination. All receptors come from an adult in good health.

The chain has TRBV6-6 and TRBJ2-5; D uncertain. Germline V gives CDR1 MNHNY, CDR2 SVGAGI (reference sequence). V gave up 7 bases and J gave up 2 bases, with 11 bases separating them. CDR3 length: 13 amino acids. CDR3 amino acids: CASTFRYQETQYF. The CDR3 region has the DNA TGTGCCAGCACCTTTAGGTATCAAGAGACCCAGTACTTC.

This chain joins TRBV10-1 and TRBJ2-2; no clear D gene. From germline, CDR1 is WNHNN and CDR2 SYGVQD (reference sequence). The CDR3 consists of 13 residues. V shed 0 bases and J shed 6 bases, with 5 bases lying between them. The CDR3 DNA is TGCGCCAGCAGTGAGTCGATCTCCGGGGAGCTGTTTTTT. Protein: CASSESISGELFF.

The CDR3 DNA reads TGCAGCGTCGACCTCACAGGGGCTGGAAACACCATATATTTT. Its translation is CSVDLTGAGNTIYF. The chain recombines TRBV29-1 with TRBJ1-3, with TRBD1 matching over 7 bases. The ends lost 6 bases at V and 2 bases at J; junction bases unmatched: 7. Germline V lookup: CDR1 SQVTM, CDR2 ANQGSEA. This CDR3 is 14 amino acids long.

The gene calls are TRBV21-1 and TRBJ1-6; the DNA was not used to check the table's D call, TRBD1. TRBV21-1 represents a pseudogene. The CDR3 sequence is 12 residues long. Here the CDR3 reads CATLRDNSPLHF. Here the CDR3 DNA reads TGTGCCACTCTCAGGGATAATTCACCCCTCCACTTT.

The CDR3, as DNA: TGTGCCAGCAGTTTATCCCTTCTGACAATTAACTATGGCTACACCTTC. It is translated as CASSLSLLTINYGYTF. This chain uses TRBV27 with TRBJ1-2; no reliable D call. Looked up from germline, CDR1 is MNHEY and CDR2 is SMNVEV (reference sequence). The CDR3 totals 16 residues. Trimming removed 0 bases from V and 1 base from J, with 12 bases in between.

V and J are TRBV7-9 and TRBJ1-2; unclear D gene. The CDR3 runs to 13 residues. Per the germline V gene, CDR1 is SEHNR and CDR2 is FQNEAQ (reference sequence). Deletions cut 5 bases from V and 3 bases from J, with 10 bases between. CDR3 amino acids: CASSPTPDYGYTF. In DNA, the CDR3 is TGTGCCAGCAGCCCCACTCCGGACTATGGCTACACCTTC.

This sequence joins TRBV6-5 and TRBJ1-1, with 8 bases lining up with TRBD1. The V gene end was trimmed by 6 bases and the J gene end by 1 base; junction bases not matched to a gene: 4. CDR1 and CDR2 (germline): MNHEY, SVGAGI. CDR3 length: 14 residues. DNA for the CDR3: TGTGCCAGCAGCCGAGGACAGGGGAACACTGAAGCTTTCTTT. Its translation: CASSRGQGNTEAFF.

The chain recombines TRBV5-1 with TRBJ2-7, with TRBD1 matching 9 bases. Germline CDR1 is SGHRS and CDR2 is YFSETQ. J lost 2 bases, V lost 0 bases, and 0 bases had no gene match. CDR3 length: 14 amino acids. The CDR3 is CASSLGQGAYEQYF. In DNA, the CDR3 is TGCGCCAGCAGCTTGGGACAGGGGGCCTACGAGCAGTACTTC. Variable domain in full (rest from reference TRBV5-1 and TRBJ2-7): KAGVTQTPRYLIKTRGQQVTLSCSPISGHRSVSWYQQTPGQGLQFLFEYFSETQRNKGNFPGRFSGRQFSNSRSEMNVSTLELGDSALYLCASSLGQGAYEQYFGPGTRLTVT.

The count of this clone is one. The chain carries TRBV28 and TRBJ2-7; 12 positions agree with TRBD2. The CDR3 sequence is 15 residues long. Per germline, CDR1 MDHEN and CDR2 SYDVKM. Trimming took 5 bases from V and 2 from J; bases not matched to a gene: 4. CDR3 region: CASSLAGGSTYEQYF. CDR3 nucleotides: TGTGCCAGCAGTCTAGCGGGGGGGTCAACCTACGAGCAGTACTTC.

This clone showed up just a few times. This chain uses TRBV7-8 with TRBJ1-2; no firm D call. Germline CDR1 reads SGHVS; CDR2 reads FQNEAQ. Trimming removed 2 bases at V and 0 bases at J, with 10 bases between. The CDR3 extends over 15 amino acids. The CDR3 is CASSLNRLPNYGYTF. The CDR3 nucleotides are TGTGCCAGCAGCTTAAACCGGCTTCCTAACTATGGCTACACCTTC.

The CDR3 coding sequence is TGTGCCAGCAGTTCTTCAGCTGGAAACACCATATATTTT. This translates into CASSSSAGNTIYF. V is TRBV27 and J is TRBJ1-3, with D hard to call. Deletions cut 4 bases from V and 2 bases from J, with 6 bases between. The CDR3 consists of 13 residues. Germline V gene lookup returns CDR1 MNHEY and CDR2 SMNVEV (reference sequence).

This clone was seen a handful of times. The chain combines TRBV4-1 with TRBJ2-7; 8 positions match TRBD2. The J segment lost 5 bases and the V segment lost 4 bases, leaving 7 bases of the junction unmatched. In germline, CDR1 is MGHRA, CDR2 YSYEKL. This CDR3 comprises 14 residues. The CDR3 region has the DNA TGCGCCAGCAGCCCCTTCGGGAGGGCCGACGAGCAGTACTTC. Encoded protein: CASSPFGRADEQYF.

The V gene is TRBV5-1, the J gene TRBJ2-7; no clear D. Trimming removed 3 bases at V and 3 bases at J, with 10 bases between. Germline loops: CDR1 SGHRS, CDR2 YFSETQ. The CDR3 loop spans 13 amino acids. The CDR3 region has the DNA TGCGCCAGCAGCTCCTCTGCGAACTACGAGCAGTACTTC. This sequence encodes CASSSSANYEQYF.

The CDR3 DNA is TGTGCCAGCAGTTTTGTGGGGACTGAAGCTTTCTTT. Translated: CASSFVGTEAFF. The chain employs TRBV12-3 or TRBV12-4 and TRBJ1-1, with no clear D. V dropped 3 bases and J dropped 5 bases, with 7 bases sitting between them. The CDR3 has 12 amino acids.

CDR3 protein: CATSSRQGAEAFF. The CDR3 nucleotides read TGTGCCACCAGCAGCAGACAGGGCGCTGAAGCTTTCTTT. This chain connects TRBV15 to TRBJ1-1; 7 bases line up with TRBD1. Per the germline V gene, CDR1 is LNHNV and CDR2 is YYDKDF (reference sequence). With 3 bases clipped from V and 6 bases from J, the junction kept 4 bases outside the gene matches. The CDR3 consists of 13 residues.